Below are 13 T cell receptor beta chains sequenced from a single sample in a study of blood T cell repertoires in COVID-19. The data were produced by immunoSEQ multiplex PCR, yet TCRdb's version contains in-frame clones alone and is incomplete. The data show some 330,000 clones, 85% to 90% seen once. Material: PBMCs or T cells enriched from blood (not recorded which). The receptors were sampled from a man between 25 and 39 years old who had recovered from COVID-19.

The chain employs TRBV5-1 and TRBJ2-5; D may be TRBD2 (6 bases). Germline CDR1 and CDR2: SGHRS and YFSETQ. Trimming removed 2 bases from V and 3 bases from J, with 14 bases in between. The CDR3 is made up of 15 amino acids. CDR3 loop: CASSFVPGLKETQYF. CDR3 nucleotides: TGCGCCAGCAGCTTTGTACCCGGACTAAAAGAGACCCAGTACTTC.

This rearrangement joins TRBV11-2 to TRBJ1-1; D unclear. V lost 3 bases, J lost 0 bases, and 8 bases lay in between. Germline CDR1 and CDR2: SGHAT and FQNNGV. The CDR3 sequence is 14 residues long. This CDR3 reads CASSLGLMNTEAFF. The CDR3, as DNA: TGTGCCAGCAGCTTGGGCCTCATGAACACTGAAGCTTTCTTT.

The chain joins TRBV3-1 (or the pseudogene TRBV3-2) to TRBJ2-1, with D possibly being TRBD2 (6 bases). The CDR3 has 13 amino acids. Germline assignment: CDR1 LGHDT and CDR2 YNNKEL (reference sequence). The ends were cut back, 5 bases at V and 7 bases at J, with 12 bases in the middle. CDR3 nucleotides: TGTGCCAGCAGCACCTACGGGGGAAATGAGCAGTTCTTC. It yields the protein CASSTYGGNEQFF.

This clone has just a few counts. The same CDR3 is also encoded by other DNA sequences in this sample. The chain has TRBV5-1 and TRBJ2-7, with TRBD2 matching over 10 bases. Germline-derived CDR1 and CDR2 are SGHRS and YFSETQ. The CDR3 is made up of 15 amino acids. The trim removed 3 bases at V and 3 bases at J, leaving 6 bases unmatched. The CDR3, as DNA: TGCGCCAGCAGCTCTCTAGCGGGGGTCGACTACGAGCAGTACTTC. Its translation is CASSSLAGVDYEQYF.

This clone appeared a few times. The chain couples TRBV5-1 to TRBJ1-1; 7 positions match TRBD1. Trimming took 4 bases from V and 1 from J; bases not matched to a gene: 4. This CDR3 comprises 14 residues. The germline V gene has CDR1 SGHRS and CDR2 YFSETQ. The DNA of the CDR3 is TGCGCCAGCAGCAGGGGACAGCCGAACACTGAAGCTTTCTTT. Amino acids: CASSRGQPNTEAFF.

This clone was counted ten times or more. V is TRBV6-4 and J is TRBJ2-3; 12 bases agree with TRBD2. J was trimmed by 0 bases and V by 5 bases; bases with no gene match: 12. In germline, CDR1 is MRHNA, CDR2 SNTAGT. There are 19 residues in the CDR3. The CDR3 coding sequence is TGTGCCAGCAGTCCCCAAGGGGCTAGCGGGGGGGCTAGCACAGATACGCAGTATTTT. Translation: CASSPQGASGGASTDTQYF.

The chain is built from TRBV5-1 and TRBJ2-7, with 7 bases matching TRBD1. Trimming removed 3 bases from V and 6 bases from J; junction bases left unmatched: 6. There are 13 residues in the CDR3. Germline V gives CDR1 SGHRS, CDR2 YFSETQ. The CDR3 region has the DNA TGCGCCAGCAGCTACAGGGGTCCAGGCGAGCAGTACTTC. Its translation is CASSYRGPGEQYF. The full variable domain, rest sourced from reference TRBV5-1 and TRBJ2-7, is KAGVTQTPRYLIKTRGQQVTLSCSPISGHRSVSWYQQTPGQGLQFLFEYFSETQRNKGNFPGRFSGRQFSNSRSEMNVSTLELGDSALYLCASSYRGPGEQYFGPGTRLTVT.

The chain uses TRBV12-3 or TRBV12-4 and TRBJ2-7, with D perhaps matching TRBD1 (5 bases). This CDR3 contains 11 residues. V lost 7 bases, J lost 6 bases, and 10 bases lay in between. Written as DNA, the CDR3 is TGTGCCAGCACCGGTGGGGCCGAGCAGTACTTC. It translates to CASTGGAEQYF.

V usage is TRBV6-1 and J usage is TRBJ1-5; D not certain. V was trimmed by 0 bases and J by 4 bases, leaving 7 bases between them. The germline CDR1 and CDR2 sequences are MNHNS and SASEGT. This CDR3 spans 14 amino acids. The CDR3 loop reads CASSEASRNQPQHF. In DNA form, the CDR3 reads TGTGCCAGCAGTGAAGCCTCTAGGAATCAGCCCCAGCATTTT.

This clone has more than one count but fewer than ten. This sequence joins TRBV28 and TRBJ1-6; the D gene is possibly TRBD1 (5 bases). This CDR3 comprises 12 residues. Trimming left V 5 bases short and J 10 bases short, with 9 bases between. The germline CDR1 and CDR2 sequences are MDHEN and SYDVKM. CDR3 region: CASSTQGSPLHF. CDR3 in DNA: TGTGCCAGCAGTACTCAGGGATCACCCCTCCACTTT.

V gene TRBV7-6 combines with J gene TRBJ2-3; TRBD2 matches at 15 bases. The CDR3 is made up of 17 amino acids. Germline-derived CDR1 and CDR2 are SGHVS and FNYEAQ. With 5 bases clipped from V and 0 bases from J, the junction kept 3 bases outside the gene matches. Here the CDR3 DNA reads TGTGCCAGCAGCGGACTAGCGGGGGGGATTAGCACAGATACGCAGTATTTT. Its protein is CASSGLAGGISTDTQYF.

The chain combines TRBV29-1 with TRBJ2-3, with D uncertain. Germline CDR1 SQVTM, CDR2 ANQGSEA. The CDR3 sequence is 11 residues long. V was cut by 4 bases and J by 4 bases, with 6 bases left in between. The CDR3 nucleotides read TGCAGCGTTGTTCCTCCAGATACGCAGTATTTT. Its translation is CSVVPPDTQYF.

V gene TRBV2 combines with J gene TRBJ2-1; 8 bases match TRBD2. Unmatched junction bases numbered 6, after V lost 0 bases and J lost 5 bases. This CDR3 has 16 residues. CDR1 is SNHLY, CDR2 FYNNEI, per germline. The CDR3 region has the DNA TGTGCCAGCAGTGAAGCGCCGGGGGGGGCCGACAATGAGCAGTTCTTC. It yields the protein CASSEAPGGADNEQFF.